Listed below are T cell receptor beta chains from one sample, sequenced in a study of Ad26.COV2.S vaccination and SARS-CoV-2 variants. Only in-frame clones appear in the TCRdb table, and some are missing; sequencing was by immunoSEQ multiplex PCR. Here the sample spans 200,000 to 250,000 clones, roughly 90% being singletons. The sample consisted of peripheral blood, taken in a trial of Ad26.COV2.S vaccine versus placebo. The receptors shown here come from a person between 18 and 59 years old who received the Ad26.COV2.S COVID-19 vaccine or a placebo. Each CDR3 is given with its conserved first and last residue. The D gene is left open where the match is weak. Rows may omit the clone size; those that give it use once, few, many or a size class.

d_call clone_size j_call v_call cdr3_nt cdr3_aa
NA NA TRBJ1-4 TRBV5-1 TGCGCCAGCAGCTTGGGAGGTAGCGGGGGGACCCAAGAAAAACTGTTTTTT CASSLGGSGGTQEKLFF
TRBD2 NA TRBJ2-7 TRBV11-1 TGTGCCAGCAGCTCCCTAGCGGGAAACTCCTACGAGCAGTACTTC CASSSLAGNSYEQYF
TRBD2 NA TRBJ2-6 TRBV7-2 TGTGCCAGCAGCCGGGGGGGATCTGGGGCCAACGTCCTGACTTTC CASSRGGSGANVLTF
TRBD1 NA TRBJ1-2 TRBV5-4 TGTGCCAGCAGCGGACCGGGACAGGGGGCGTATGGCTACACCTTC CASSGPGQGAYGYTF
NA NA TRBJ2-7 TRBV7-9 TGTGCCAGCAGCACCCTAGTGGGGACGGGCTCCTACGAGCAGTACTTC CASSTLVGTGSYEQYF
NA NA TRBJ1-6 TRBV30 TGTGCCTGGAGTGTAAGCCAGTATAATTCACCCCTCCACTTT CAWSVSQYNSPLHF
NA NA TRBJ2-1 TRBV25-1 TGTGCCAGCGGCCGAGGGATCAATGAGCAGTTCTTC CASGRGINEQFF
TRBD1 once TRBJ2-1 TRBV4-3 TGCGCCAGCAGCCAAGATGACAGGGGCGGGTACAATGAGCAGTTCTTC CASSQDDRGGYNEQFF
NA NA TRBJ1-2 TRBV15 TGTGCCACCAGCAGAGATCGATGGGCCCAGGGGGGCTACACCTTC CATSRDRWAQGGYTF
NA NA TRBJ2-6 TRBV6-5 TGTGCCAGCAGGTTGGGTGGGGCCAACGTCCTGACTTTC CASRLGGANVLTF
NA NA TRBJ1-3 TRBV7-2 TGTGCCAGCAGCTCTTCGGCTGGAAACACCATATATTTT CASSSSAGNTIYF
TRBD2 NA TRBJ2-3 TRBV7-8 TGTGCCAGCAGCCCCCGGGAGGTTAGCACAGATACGCAGTATTTT CASSPREVSTDTQYF
TRBD1 NA TRBJ1-2 TRBV6-5 TGTGCCAGCAGTACCCAGACAGGGGGCGGCTATGGCTACACCTTC CASSTQTGGGYGYTF
NA NA TRBJ2-7 TRBV30 TGTGCCTGGAGGGGTCGGGACCGCTCCTACGAGCAGTACTTC CAWRGRDRSYEQYF
NA NA TRBJ1-1 TRBV11-2 TGTGCCAGCAGCCCCAGGGTATTCGGCACTGAAGCTTTCTTT CASSPRVFGTEAFF
TRBD2 NA TRBJ2-7 TRBV15 TGTGCCACCAGCAGCCCTCTAGCGGGGGATACCTACGAGCAGTACTTC CATSSPLAGDTYEQYF
TRBD1 NA TRBJ2-7 TRBV18 TGTGCCAGCTCACCACCGGGGTGGCAGGGGGTCTACGAGCAGTACTTC CASSPPGWQGVYEQYF
NA NA TRBJ2-7 TRBV7-2 TGTGCCAGCAGCTTATTACTAGCCCGGTACGAGCAGTACTTC CASSLLLARYEQYF
NA once TRBJ2-7 TRBV25-1 TGTGCCAGCAGGGGAACGGACGCTAGGAGTACCTACGAGCAGTACTTC CASRGTDARSTYEQYF
NA NA TRBJ2-5 TRBV2 TGTGCCAGCAGTGAAGCGTCGAGGGTTGAGACCCAGTACTTC CASSEASRVETQYF
TRBD1 NA TRBJ1-1 TRBV30 TGTGCCTGGGTCGGGGGGACAGGGGTGGTCACTGAAGCTTTCTTT CAWVGGTGVVTEAFF
NA NA TRBJ2-2 TRBV5-5 TGTGCCAGCAGCGCCGGACCCACCGGGGAGCTGTTTTTT CASSAGPTGELFF
NA NA TRBJ1-1 TRBV7-3 TGTGCCAGCGGTCCCGGTGGGGGAGCCGGGACTGAAGCTTTCTTT CASGPGGGAGTEAFF
TRBD2 once TRBJ2-5 TRBV5-4 TGTGCCAGCAGCTCTCTAGCGGGATTCGGTGAGACCCAGTACTTC CASSSLAGFGETQYF
TRBD1 NA TRBJ1-1 TRBV7-8 TGTGCCAGCAGCTCCGGGACAGGGCTCATGAACACTGAAGCTTTCTTT CASSSGTGLMNTEAFF
NA NA TRBJ1-2 TRBV29-1 TGCAGCGTTGACACAGGCAATTATGGCTACACCTTC CSVDTGNYGYTF
NA few TRBJ1-3 TRBV7-6 TGTGCCAGCAGCGTCGGGACATCCACTGGAAACACCATATATTTT CASSVGTSTGNTIYF
NA NA TRBJ1-5 TRBV27 TGTGCCAGCAGACCCGGGACTCTTAGCAATCAGCCCCAGCATTTT CASRPGTLSNQPQHF
NA NA TRBJ1-4 TRBV7-3 TGTGCCAGCAGCCCAAGGCAGGGGAGGCAGGTAACTAATGAAAAACTGTTTTTT CASSPRQGRQVTNEKLFF
TRBD2 NA TRBJ2-1 TRBV13 TGTGCCAGCAGTCAGCCCGGCGGGGGGAGGGTTGTTAATGAGCAGTTCTTC CASSQPGGGRVVNEQFF
TRBD1 NA TRBJ1-2 TRBV6-5 TGTGCCAGCAAGACAGGGGACTATGGCTACACCTTC CASKTGDYGYTF
NA once TRBJ2-3 TRBV6-6 TGTGCCAGCAGACCCCCCTCGGGGGGCACAGATACGCAGTATTTT CASRPPSGGTDTQYF
NA NA TRBJ2-1 TRBV25-1 TGTGCCAGCAGTGAGGGCCGGGCCAGTTACAATGAGCAGTTCTTC CASSEGRASYNEQFF
TRBD2 NA TRBJ2-5 TRBV5-4 TGTGCCAGCAGCCACGGGAGGGGACGGAAGGAGACCCAGTACTTC CASSHGRGRKETQYF
TRBD1 NA TRBJ2-7 TRBV7-6 TGTGCCAGCAGCATAAGACAGGGTTACAACGAGCAGTACTTC CASSIRQGYNEQYF
NA NA TRBJ1-5 TRBV19 TGTGCCAGTACCATTGGGGGTCATAGCAATCAGCCCCAGCATTTT CASTIGGHSNQPQHF
NA once TRBJ1-1 TRBV19 TGTGCCAGTAGTTGGGGGGGCACTGAAGCTTTCTTT CASSWGGTEAFF
TRBD2 once TRBJ2-2 TRBV19 TGTGCCAGTAGTATAAGCGGGAGTGGGTCCGGGGAGCTGTTTTTT CASSISGSGSGELFF
NA NA TRBJ2-7 TRBV12-3/TRBV12-4 TGTGCCAGCAGTTTAAATTCGGCCGGCGAGCAGTACTTC CASSLNSAGEQYF
TRBD1 NA TRBJ2-7 TRBV18 TGTGCCAGCTCACCTCTCGGACAGGGGGACTACGAGCAGTACTTC CASSPLGQGDYEQYF
TRBD2 NA TRBJ2-3 TRBV18 TGTGCCAGCTCACCACTCGGGGGGACTAGCACAGATACGCAGTATTTT CASSPLGGTSTDTQYF
TRBD1 NA TRBJ2-7 TRBV11-3 TGTGCCAGCAGCCCTGGGACAGGGTTCGAGCAGTACTTC CASSPGTGFEQYF
TRBD1 NA TRBJ1-1 TRBV30 TGTGCCTACACAGGGGGCGTTGAAGCTTTCTTT CAYTGGVEAFF
TRBD2 NA TRBJ2-1 TRBV5-1 TGCGCCAGCAGCTTGGTGCCTAGCGGGGGATCCCTCAATGAGCAGTTCTTC CASSLVPSGGSLNEQFF
NA NA TRBJ1-2 TRBV13 TGTGCCAGCAGCTTATACGGCGCGGCGATGAATAACTATGGCTACACCTTC CASSLYGAAMNNYGYTF
NA NA TRBJ2-5 TRBV4-1 TGCGCCAGCAGCCAAGAGTTTGGACCGGATTGGGAGACCCAGTACTTC CASSQEFGPDWETQYF
NA NA TRBJ2-7 TRBV18 TGTGCCAGCTCACCACGGGGCCCTTCCTCCTACGAGCAGTACTTC CASSPRGPSSYEQYF
TRBD1 NA TRBJ1-6 TRBV27 TGTGCCAGCAGGTTCGACAGGGGCAATTCACCCCTCCACTTT CASRFDRGNSPLHF
NA NA TRBJ1-5 TRBV2 TGTGCCAGCAGAGCGACAGCGGGCAATCAGCCCCAGCATTTT CASRATAGNQPQHF
NA NA TRBJ2-5 TRBV10-2 TGCGCCACCGGGGCCGGTGAGACCCAGTACTTC CATGAGETQYF
NA few TRBJ1-6 TRBV7-8 TGTGCCAGCAGCCTGGACGCCTCACCCCTCCACTTT CASSLDASPLHF
NA NA TRBJ2-7 TRBV7-2 TGTGCCAGCAGCTCTCGGAGCCGCTACGAGCAGTACTTC CASSSRSRYEQYF